This TCR beta chain was identified during a study of blood T cell repertoires in COVID-19. Turning to the study itself: Acute and convalescent COVID-19 specimens originated in the United States, Italy and Spain. PBMCs, B-cell-depleted T cells, or T cells provided the cDNA or gDNA that made up the material.

The germline V gene encodes CDR1 LNHDA and CDR2 SQIVND (reference sequence). Trimming took 7 bases from V and 5 from J, leaving 17 bases between them. The CDR3 extends over 14 amino acids. As originally analysed: Cell counts per sample came from amplifying reference gene primers. Data came from immunoSEQ multiplex PCR; TCRdb stores just in-frame clones and leaves some out. V and J calls and clone size are given by that table; D and trimming were obtained from the DNA. The table lists some 71,000 clones, more than 65% of them singletons. Sequenced: peripheral blood. This sequence was found in a woman aged 45-60 years with acute or convalescent COVID-19. This chain connects TRBV19 to TRBJ2-5; weak D call: TRBD2 (5 bases). The CDR3 loop reads CASTEGIWAETQYF. DNA for the CDR3: TGTGCCAGTACTGAGGGCATCTGGGCGGAGACCCAGTACTTC.